This T cell receptor beta chain came from a study of human T cells and chemical hapten exposure. The length of the CDR3 is 14 residues. J gave up 0 bases and V 3 bases, and 3 bases lay outside the gene matches. Germline CDR1 reads SGDLS; CDR2 reads YYNGEE. In its sample, this clonotype was seen many times. TCRdb ran MiXCR on the RACE reads and lists one entry per CDR3 protein. The sample lists about 380,000 distinct CDR3 sequences, more than 4.5% seen once, with 2% to 2.5% in the top ten. Time point: patch test 1, 2 weeks after DPC sensitization. Described treatment: therapeutic diphenylcyclopropenone sensitization with weekly scalp DPC.

The TCR comes from a woman aged 45-65 years with alopecia areata. Some clones in this sample may be carry-over from other donors' samples. Sequences were derived from whole blood, sampled in connection with sensitization to the hapten diphenylcyclopropenone (DPC). J is TRBJ2-7 and V is TRBV9, with 7 bases that match TRBD1. The CDR3 spells CASSATGVSYEQYF. CDR3 sequence (DNA): TGTGCCAGCAGCGCCACAGGGGTCTCCTACGAGCAGTACTTC.